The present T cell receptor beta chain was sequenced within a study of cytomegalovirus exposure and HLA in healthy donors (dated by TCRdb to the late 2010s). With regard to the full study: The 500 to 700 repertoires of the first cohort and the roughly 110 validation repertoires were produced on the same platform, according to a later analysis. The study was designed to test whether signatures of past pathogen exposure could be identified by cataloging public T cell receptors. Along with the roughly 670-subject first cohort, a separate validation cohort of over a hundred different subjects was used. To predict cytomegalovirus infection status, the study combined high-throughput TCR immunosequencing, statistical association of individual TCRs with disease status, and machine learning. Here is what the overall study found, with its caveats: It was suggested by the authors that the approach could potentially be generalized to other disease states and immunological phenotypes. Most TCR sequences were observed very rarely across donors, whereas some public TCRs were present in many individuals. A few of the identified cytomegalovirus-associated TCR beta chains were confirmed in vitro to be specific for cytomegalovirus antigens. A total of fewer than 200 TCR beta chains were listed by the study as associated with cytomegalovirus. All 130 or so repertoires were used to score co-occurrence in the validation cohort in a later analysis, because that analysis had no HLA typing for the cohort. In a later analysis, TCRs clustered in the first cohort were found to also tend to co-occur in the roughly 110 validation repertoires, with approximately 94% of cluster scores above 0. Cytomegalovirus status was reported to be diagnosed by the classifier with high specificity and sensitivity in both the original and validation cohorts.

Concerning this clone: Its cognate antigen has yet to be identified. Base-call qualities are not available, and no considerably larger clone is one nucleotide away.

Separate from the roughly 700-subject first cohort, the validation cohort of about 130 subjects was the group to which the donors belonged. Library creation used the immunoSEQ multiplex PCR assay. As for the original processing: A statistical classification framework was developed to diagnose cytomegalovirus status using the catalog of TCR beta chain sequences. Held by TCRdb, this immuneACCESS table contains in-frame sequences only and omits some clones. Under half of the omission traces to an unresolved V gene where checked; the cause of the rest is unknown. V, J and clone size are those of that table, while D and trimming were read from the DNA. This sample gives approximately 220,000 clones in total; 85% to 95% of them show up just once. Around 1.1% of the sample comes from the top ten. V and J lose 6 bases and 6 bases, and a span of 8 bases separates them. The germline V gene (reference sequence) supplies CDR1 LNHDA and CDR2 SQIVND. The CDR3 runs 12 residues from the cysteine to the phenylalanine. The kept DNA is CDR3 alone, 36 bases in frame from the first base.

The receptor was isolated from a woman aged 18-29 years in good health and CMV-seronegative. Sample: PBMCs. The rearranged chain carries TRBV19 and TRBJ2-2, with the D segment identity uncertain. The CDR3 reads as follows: CASRGRAGELFF. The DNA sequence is TGTGCCAGTAGAGGTCGGGCCGGGGAGCTGTTTTTT. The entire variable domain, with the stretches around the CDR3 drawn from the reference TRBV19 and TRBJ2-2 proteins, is DGGITQSPKYLFRKEGQNVTLSCEQNLNHDAMYWYRQDPGQGLRLIYYSQIVNDFQKGDIAEGYSVSREKKESFPLTVTSAQKNPTAFYLCASRGRAGELFFGEGSRLTVL.